This TCR beta chain is from a study of T cell changes during pregnancy in multiple sclerosis. Generated by immunoSEQ multiplex PCR, the TCRdb table keeps only in-frame clones and is missing some. The repertoire holds fewer than 85,000 clones, with under 95% as singletons. The CDR3 has 14 amino acids. Germline V gene lookup returns CDR1 MNHEY and CDR2 SVGAGI. V lost 8 bases and J lost 7; bases outside the gene matches: 8. The source material was peripheral blood, sampled after pregnancy. The rearrangement joins TRBV6-5 to TRBJ2-5; 12 bases align to TRBD1. The receptor was derived from a female donor in good health, enrolled as a control in a pregnancy study. This CDR3 reads CASGGQGAGLTQYF. In DNA form, the CDR3 reads TGTGCCAGCGGGGGACAGGGGGCCGGGTTGACCCAGTACTTC.